Each of the 15 T cell receptor beta chains below was sequenced from the same sample in a study of T cells in Graves' hyperthyroidism and ophthalmopathy. What was amplified from RNA transcripts were TCR beta CDR3 regions. HTBI primers were employed in a first-round RT-PCR of the TCR CDR3. A single record per CDR3 protein comes from TCRdb applying MiXCR to the multiplex PCR reads. The sample contains fewer than 550,000 distinct CDR3 sequences, approximately 25% of which appear only once. The specimen sequenced was blood. These receptors all stem from a woman aged 25 to 45 with Graves' ophthalmopathy.

Comment on this clonotype: Mismatch with germline at one junction end may stem from a read error. The J gene is TRBJ1-1, the V gene TRBV28; no reliable D call. CDR3 size: 16 residues. Germline values: CDR1 MDHEN, CDR2 SYDVKM. CDR3 sequence: CASSLSVMVMNTDAFF. The CDR3 DNA follows: TGTGCCAGCAGTTTATCCGTGATGGTCATGAACACTGATGCTTTCTTT.

This clonotype has at least ten counts. The CDR3 loop reads CASSLVNYGYTF. CDR3 sequence (DNA): TGTGCCAGCAGTTTGGTCAACTATGGCTACACCTTC. The rearrangement joins TRBV28 to TRBJ1-2, with D unclear. Germline V lookup: CDR1 MDHEN, CDR2 SYDVKM. V was clipped by 3 bases and J by 2 bases, with 4 bases between them. The CDR3 consists of 12 residues.

This clonotype was observed many times. The V and J genes are TRBV2 and TRBJ2-5; D is uncertain. V lost 2 bases to trimming and J lost 4 bases, with 2 bases between them. Germline V gene lookup returns CDR1 SNHLY and CDR2 FYNNEI. The CDR3 extends over 11 amino acids. CDR3: CASSELETQYF. CDR3 coding DNA: TGTGCCAGCAGTGAATTAGAGACCCAGTACTTC.

Many counts were recorded for this clonotype. This chain connects TRBV28 to TRBJ1-1; D gene uncertain. V shed 3 bases and J shed 1 base, with 12 bases lying between them. The CDR3 covers 15 residues. Germline-derived CDR1 and CDR2 are MDHEN and SYDVKM. As DNA, the CDR3 is TGTGCCAGCAGTTTGTCGGGTTATGGGAACACTGAAGCTTTCTTT. Amino acid sequence: CASSLSGYGNTEAFF.

This chain uses TRBV11-3 with TRBJ2-5; 8 nucleotides line up with TRBD1. CDR1 is SGHNT and CDR2 is YENEEA in the germline V gene. The V and J ends lost 5 bases and 5 bases, in that order; junction bases with no gene match: 10. There are 15 residues in the CDR3. The DNA for the CDR3 is TGTGCCAGCAGCCCCGGTGGACAGGGCGGGGAGACCCAGTACTTC. Encoded protein: CASSPGGQGGETQYF.

The genes are TRBV12-3 or TRBV12-4 and TRBJ2-4; D is uncertain. Trimming shortened V by 1 base and J by 0 bases, and 4 bases separated the two germline ends. The CDR3 totals 14 residues. CDR3 in amino acids: CASSLVLAKNIQYF. The CDR3 DNA is TGTGCCAGCAGTTTAGTTCTAGCCAAAAACATTCAGTACTTC.

This clonotype was counted a few times. This chain uses TRBV6-1 with TRBJ2-5; tentatively, D is TRBD1 or TRBD2 (6 bases each). The CDR3 sequence is 16 residues long. Germline V CDR1 and CDR2: MNHNS, SASEGT. Trimming removed 2 bases at V and 1 base at J, with 14 bases between. CDR3 protein: CASSEWRGSIQETQYF. The CDR3 bases are TGTGCCAGCAGTGAATGGAGGGGGTCCATCCAAGAGACCCAGTACTTC.

The chain employs TRBV5-6 and TRBJ1-2, with no clear D. The germline V gene encodes CDR1 SGHDT and CDR2 YYEEEE. The V end lost 4 bases, the J end lost 0 bases, and 16 bases lay between the germline ends. The CDR3 spans 16 residues. Written as DNA, the CDR3 is TGTGCCAGCAGCCCGGACGCCAGGCTTACTAACTATGGCTACACCTTC. Translated, it gives CASSPDARLTNYGYTF.

V usage is TRBV12-3 or TRBV12-4 and J usage is TRBJ2-7; the match to TRBD1 covers 12 bases. The CDR3 covers 18 residues. V shed 5 bases and J 0 bases; nucleotides not matched to a gene: 11. In nucleotides, the CDR3 is TGTGCCAGCAGTCCCCCAAGGGACAGGGGGCGGATCTCCTACGAGCAGTACTTC. This codes for CASSPPRDRGRISYEQYF.

This clonotype appeared many times. The V call is TRBV7-3, the J call TRBJ2-7; maybe TRBD1 (6 bases). The CDR3 is 14 residues long. Germline V gives CDR1 SGHTA, CDR2 FQGTGA. V was clipped by 5 bases and J by 3 bases, with 14 bases between them. CDR3 in amino acids: CASSPREGGYEQYF. The CDR3 coding sequence is TGTGCCAGCAGCCCCCGTGAAGGGGGCTACGAGCAGTACTTC.

This clonotype came up many times. This chain uses TRBV19 with TRBJ1-2, with no clear D. The CDR3 is 13 amino acids. V was trimmed by 10 bases and J by 0 bases, leaving 12 bases between them. Per germline, CDR1 LNHDA and CDR2 SQIVND (reference sequence). The CDR3 sequence is CATKRTSNYGYTF. In nucleotides, the CDR3 is TGTGCCACTAAGCGGACGTCTAACTATGGCTACACCTTC.

In its sample, this clonotype was seen many times. The chain links TRBV20-1 to TRBJ1-5, with 7 nucleotides matching TRBD1. The CDR3 extends over 13 amino acids. Trimming took 5 bases from V and 7 from J; bases not matched to a gene: 8. CDR1 and CDR2 (germline): DFQATT, SNEGSKA (reference sequence). This CDR3 reads CSASRGREQPQHF. In DNA form, the CDR3 reads TGCAGTGCTTCCAGGGGGAGGGAGCAGCCCCAGCATTTT.

V usage is TRBV12-3 or TRBV12-4 and J usage is TRBJ1-5, with a possible D match to TRBD1 (5 bases). This CDR3 contains 15 residues. V was shortened by 5 bases and J by 6 bases, with 17 bases between the two germline ends. CDR3: CASSVQDEGGQPQHF. In DNA, the CDR3 is TGTGCCAGCAGTGTACAGGACGAAGGAGGTCAGCCCCAGCATTTT.

This clonotype was seen repeatedly, ten times or more. The chain uses TRBV2 and TRBJ2-2, with D hard to call. Looked up from germline, CDR1 is SNHLY and CDR2 is FYNNEI. V was clipped by 0 bases and J by 4 bases, with 12 bases between them. The CDR3 totals 16 residues. CDR3 DNA: TGTGCCAGCAGTGAAGCGGCGCGCGTTGGCACCGGGGAGCTGTTTTTT. Protein: CASSEAARVGTGELFF.

In its sample, this clonotype was seen a few times. The chain joins TRBV11-2 to TRBJ1-2; D is undetermined. The ends were cut back, 4 bases at V and 6 bases at J, with 15 bases in the middle. Germline values: CDR1 SGHAT, CDR2 FQNNGV. The CDR3 consists of 14 residues. The CDR3 loop reads CASSSPRGLNGYTF. For the CDR3, the DNA is TGTGCCAGCAGCTCTCCCCGGGGATTGAATGGCTACACCTTC. Supplemented by reference TRBV11-2 and TRBJ1-2, the full variable domain reads EAGVAQSPRYKIIEKRQSVAFWCNPISGHATLYWYQQILGQGPKLLIQFQNNGVVDDSQLPKDRFSAERLKGVDSTLKIQPAKLEDSAVYLCASSSPRGLNGYTFGSGTRLTVV.